Each of the 27 T cell receptor beta chains below was sequenced from the same sample in a study of T cells in Graves' hyperthyroidism and ophthalmopathy. Researchers took RNA transcripts and amplified the TCR beta CDR3 regions from them. Initially, a first-round RT-PCR of the TCR CDR3 employed the HTBI primer set. Via MiXCR, TCRdb re-called the multiplex PCR reads, giving one row per CDR3 protein. The sample shows around 270,000 distinct CDR3 sequences, less than 20% of them seen only once. The sequenced material came from blood. These receptor sequences come from a man between 45 and 60 years old with Graves' ophthalmopathy.

This clonotype was observed a handful of times. At one boundary the junction diverges from the germline segment, which might be a read error. The chain links TRBV7-7 to TRBJ2-7; 10 bases are a match to TRBD1. The CDR3 totals 14 residues. CDR1 and CDR2 (germline): SSHAT, FNYEAQ (reference sequence). The CDR3 spells CASSRTGGGDEQYF. CDR3 DNA: TGTGCTAGCAGCCGGACAGGGGGAGGAGACGAGCAGTACTTC.

This clonotype was detected a few times. The chain joins TRBV28 to TRBJ2-5; 8 bases agree with TRBD2. The CDR3 runs to 15 residues. V lost 4 bases to trimming and J lost 5 bases; unmatched junction nucleotides: 9. The V gene's germline CDR1 is MDHEN and CDR2 SYDVKM. This CDR3 reads CASSSPGGSRETQYF. The CDR3 region has the DNA TGTGCCAGCAGTTCCCCGGGGGGGTCAAGGGAGACCCAGTACTTC.

This clonotype turned up a few times. This chain links TRBV4-2 with TRBJ1-4, with D tentatively TRBD1 (5 bases). This CDR3 contains 14 residues. Trimming took off 1 base at V and 9 bases at J, with 12 bases between the two ends. The germline gives CDR1 LGHNA, CDR2 YNFKEQ. The CDR3 region has the DNA TGTGCCAGCAGCCAAGGAGGGGATTTAAAAAAACTGTTTTTT. Amino acids: CASSQGGDLKKLFF.

Comments on this clonotype: A read error may produce the germline difference seen at one junction end. Here the CDR3 reads CVSSPRTSVNTGELFF. The DNA of the CDR3 is TGTGTCAGCAGCCCCCGGACTAGCGTTAACACCGGGGAGCTGTTTTTT. The rearrangement links TRBV11-2 to TRBJ2-2; TRBD2 matches 9 bases. The CDR3 extends over 16 amino acids. Germline values: CDR1 SGHAT, CDR2 FQNNGV.

This chain joins TRBV29-1 and TRBJ2-5, with 13 bases fitting TRBD2. CDR1 and CDR2 from the germline V gene are SQVTM and ANQGSEA. The J segment lost 5 bases and the V segment lost 1 base, leaving 10 bases of the junction unmatched. This CDR3 spans 17 amino acids. CDR3 sequence (DNA): TGCAGCGTTGAAGGGACTAGCGGGGGCAAAGGGGTGGAGACCCAGTACTTC. Protein sequence: CSVEGTSGGKGVETQYF.

This clonotype was seen many times. This chain uses TRBV20-1 with TRBJ2-1, with D uncertain. Germline V gene lookup returns CDR1 DFQATT and CDR2 SNEGSKA (reference sequence). V was pared by 5 bases and J by 7 bases, with 30 bases between. The CDR3 is 18 residues long. Here the CDR3 DNA reads TGCAGTGCTCCCCAAGGGCCCTTGGCGTCAGGATATTGGAATGAGCAGTTCTTC. As protein: CSAPQGPLASGYWNEQFF.

This clonotype was counted many times. The chain combines TRBV28 with TRBJ2-1; the match to TRBD2 covers 13 bases. Germline V gene sequence: CDR1 MDHEN, CDR2 SYDVKM. V dropped 5 bases and J dropped 9; count of bases not matched to a gene: 7. The CDR3 has 15 amino acids. This CDR3 is CASSKLAGGNGEQFF. CDR3 in DNA: TGTGCCAGCAGTAAACTAGCGGGAGGGAACGGTGAGCAGTTCTTC.

J is TRBJ2-1 and V is TRBV5-8, with TRBD2 as a possible D gene (5 bases). V lost 3 bases and J lost 4, with 8 bases in between. The CDR3 contains 13 residues. CDR1 SGHTS and CDR2 YDEGEE come from the germline V gene. This CDR3 reads CASSSDFYNEQFF. CDR3 bases: TGTGCCAGCAGCTCGGACTTTTACAATGAGCAGTTCTTC.

The count of this clonotype is one. A much larger clone sits a single nucleotide away, making a read error possible. V is TRBV2 and J is TRBJ2-2, with a possible D match to TRBD2 (6 bases). The CDR3 consists of 13 residues. Germline V CDR1 and CDR2: SNHLY, FYNNEI. As DNA, the CDR3 is TGTGCCTGCAGGACCACTAGCAGAGGGGAGCTGTTTTTT. It specifies CACRTTSRGELFF. Variable domain in full (rest from reference TRBV2 and TRBJ2-2): EPEVTQTPSHQVTQMGQEVILRCVPISNHLYFYWYRQILGQKVEFLVSFYNNEISEKSEIFDDQFSVERPDGSNFTLKIRSTKLEDSAMYFCACRTTSRGELFFGEGSRLTVL.

This clonotype occurred many times. CDR3 DNA sequence: TGTGCCAGTACCTCAGCCCACTACGAGCAGTACTTC. Translation: CASTSAHYEQYF. The gene calls are TRBV19 and TRBJ2-7; the D is unclear. Between the trimmed V and J ends, which lost 7 bases and 3 bases, there was a span of 10 bases. Per the germline V gene, CDR1 is LNHDA and CDR2 is SQIVND (reference sequence). This CDR3 region has 12 residues.

This clonotype was recorded a few times. The chain recombines TRBV7-3 with TRBJ2-5; TRBD2 aligns across 7 bases. The CDR3 sequence is 14 residues long. CDR1 and CDR2 from the germline V gene are SGHTA and FQGTGA. Trimming removed 5 bases from V and 7 bases from J; junction bases left unmatched: 10. DNA for the CDR3: TGTGCCAGCAGCCCAACCGGTCGGGGGGTGACCCAGTACTTC. Amino acid sequence: CASSPTGRGVTQYF.

V usage is TRBV6-1 and J usage is TRBJ1-2; tentatively, D is TRBD1 (5 bases). The CDR3 covers 15 residues. Germline V gives CDR1 MNHNS, CDR2 SASEGT. Trimming left V 3 bases short and J 8 bases short, with 19 bases between. The CDR3 spells CASSEGPGRDKGYTF. In nucleotides, the CDR3 is TGTGCCAGCAGTGAGGGACCGGGCCGAGATAAGGGCTACACCTTC.

This chain joins TRBV6-1 and TRBJ1-6; D is unresolved. CDR1 is MNHNS and CDR2 is SASEGT in the germline V gene. V was cut by 6 bases and J by 10 bases, with 10 bases left in between. The CDR3 is made up of 12 amino acids. The CDR3 loop is CASSRVGSPLHF. CDR3 bases: TGTGCCAGCAGCCGTGTAGGATCACCCCTCCACTTT.

This clonotype has at least ten counts. This chain connects TRBV7-8 to TRBJ2-7, with D possibly called TRBD1 or TRBD2 (5 bases each). The CDR3 has 18 amino acids. Per the germline V gene, CDR1 is SGHVS and CDR2 is FQNEAQ. V dropped 5 bases and J dropped 3 bases, with 26 bases sitting between them. CDR3 sequence reads: CASSPHRGPAIGLYEQYF. The CDR3 DNA is TGTGCCAGCAGCCCTCACCGGGGCCCAGCGATCGGGCTCTACGAGCAGTACTTC.

This clonotype was found a few times. The rearrangement joins TRBV5-4 to TRBJ2-3; D may match TRBD1 or TRBD2 (5 bases each). CDR3 length: 15 residues. The V gene's germline CDR1 is SGHNT and CDR2 YYREEE (reference sequence). V was clipped by 4 bases and J by 2 bases, with 14 bases between them. The CDR3 DNA is TGTGCCAGCAGCCCGGGGCTAAAAGACACAGATACGCAGTATTTT. This encodes CASSPGLKDTDTQYF.

This clonotype has only a few counts. V is TRBV9 and J is TRBJ1-2; D may be TRBD1 (6 bases). The length of the CDR3 is 14 residues. V lost 0 bases, J lost 2 bases, and 8 bases lay in between. Germline V gene lookup returns CDR1 SGDLS and CDR2 YYNGEE. The CDR3 nucleotides are TGTGCCAGCAGCGTAGGGACAGCAAACTATGGCTACACCTTC. This codes for CASSVGTANYGYTF.

This clonotype was counted many times. This sequence joins TRBV28 and TRBJ2-5, with 7 bases matching TRBD1. CDR1 MDHEN and CDR2 SYDVKM come from the germline V gene. The CDR3 is 15 residues long. V was clipped by 7 bases and J by 4 bases; unmatched bases: 12. The CDR3 DNA reads TGTGCCAGCACCGGGACAGCTACTTACCGAGAGACCCAGTACTTC. As protein: CASTGTATYRETQYF.

The rearrangement links TRBV28 to TRBJ2-2, with 8 positions matching TRBD1. There are 14 residues in the CDR3. V trimming: 11 bases; J trimming: 1 base; junction bases outside the gene matches: 6. In germline, CDR1 is MDHEN, CDR2 SYDVKM. CDR3 nucleotide sequence: TGTGCCGGAACCGGGACAGGGAACACCGGGGAGCTGTTTTTT. Translation gives CAGTGTGNTGELFF.

This clonotype came up a few times. The gene calls are TRBV7-3 and TRBJ1-6, with unresolved D. The V gene's germline CDR1 is SGHTA and CDR2 FQGTGA. V dropped 4 bases and J dropped 7 bases, with 8 bases sitting between them. The CDR3 has 13 residues. Here the CDR3 DNA reads TGTGCCAGCAGCTCGACAATAAATTCACCCCTCCACTTT. Amino acids: CASSSTINSPLHF.

There are many counts of this clonotype. The V gene is TRBV7-3, the J gene TRBJ2-1; possible D gene TRBD1, 5 bases. Trimming cost V 1 base and J 0 bases, with 10 bases left between them. This CDR3 is 16 amino acids long. Germline assignment: CDR1 SGHTA and CDR2 FQGTGA. CDR3 loop: CASSLRQTSSYNEQFF. The DNA of the CDR3 is TGTGCCAGCAGCTTAAGACAGACAAGCTCCTACAATGAGCAGTTCTTC.

This clonotype occurred many times. The CDR3: CSATEGPSRDEQFF. DNA of the CDR3: TGCAGTGCTACGGAGGGCCCTAGCCGTGATGAGCAGTTCTTC. V usage is TRBV20-1 and J usage is TRBJ2-1, with D perhaps matching TRBD2 (6 bases). The germline V gene encodes CDR1 DFQATT and CDR2 SNEGSKA (reference sequence). With 4 bases removed from V and 8 bases from J, the gap between germline ends came to 18 bases. This CDR3 region has 14 residues.

In its sample, this clonotype was seen many times. This rearrangement joins TRBV18 to TRBJ2-1; no reliable D call. Germline loops: CDR1 KGHSH, CDR2 LQKENI. This CDR3 comprises 11 residues. V was clipped by 2 bases and J by 10 bases, with 6 bases between them. CDR3 loop: CASSPKEEQFF. The CDR3 coding sequence is TGTGCCAGCTCACCAAAAGAGGAGCAGTTCTTC.

V gene TRBV5-1 combines with J gene TRBJ2-2; D remains ambiguous. Germline CDR1 SGHRS, CDR2 YFSETQ. The CDR3 has 16 amino acids. V dropped 0 bases and J dropped 0 bases, with 9 bases sitting between them. The CDR3 loop reads CASSLVGNTNTGELFF. CDR3 DNA: TGCGCCAGCAGCTTGGTGGGAAACACGAACACCGGGGAGCTGTTTTTT. The entire variable domain, with the rest obtained from reference TRBV5-1 and TRBJ2-2, is as follows: KAGVTQTPRYLIKTRGQQVTLSCSPISGHRSVSWYQQTPGQGLQFLFEYFSETQRNKGNFPGRFSGRQFSNSRSEMNVSTLELGDSALYLCASSLVGNTNTGELFFGEGSRLTVL.

This sequence joins TRBV5-1 and TRBJ2-5; 11 bases agree with TRBD2. CDR3 size: 15 residues. Trimming at V came to 7 bases and at J to 0 bases, leaving 5 bases not matched to a gene. Germline values: CDR1 SGHRS, CDR2 YFSETQ. This chain's CDR3 is CASSGLADYQETQYF. The CDR3 DNA sequence: TGCGCCAGCTCGGGACTAGCGGATTACCAAGAGACCCAGTACTTC.

This chain connects TRBV2 to TRBJ1-3; D uncertain. The germline V and J ends were trimmed by 6 bases and 6 bases, with 6 bases remaining between them. The CDR3 totals 11 residues. Germline CDR1 SNHLY, CDR2 FYNNEI. DNA of the CDR3: TGTGCCAGCAGCCTCCAAAACACCATATATTTT. Protein product: CASSLQNTIYF.

The rearrangement joins TRBV20-1 to TRBJ2-3, with D uncertain. The V gene lost 4 bases and the J gene lost 2 bases, with 4 bases spanning the gap. The CDR3 spans 11 residues. Germline V gene data show CDR1 as DFQATT and CDR2 as SNEGSKA (reference sequence). The CDR3 sequence: CSATDTDTQYF. In nucleotides, the CDR3 is TGCAGTGCTACCGACACAGATACGCAGTATTTT.

This clonotype was counted many times. The gene calls are TRBV12-3 or TRBV12-4 and TRBJ2-1, with TRBD2 matching 11 bases. Unmatched junction bases numbered 10, after V lost 4 bases and J lost 8 bases. This CDR3 has 16 residues. The CDR3 coding sequence is TGTGCCAGCAGTTCCTCCGCTAGCGGGAGGAGCCATGAGCAGTTCTTC. Translation: CASSSSASGRSHEQFF.